The following is a T cell receptor beta chain sequence with its context. A multiplex PCR was run with 60 Vbeta primers and 13 Jbeta primers. Measured with immunoSEQ multiplex PCR; TCRdb has only the in-frame clones, and not every one. The data include about 200,000 clones; the top ten clones carry more than 0.75%. The data stem from a study of cytomegalovirus exposure and HLA in healthy donors. The CDR3 is 16 residues long. V lost 6 bases and J lost 3; bases outside the gene matches: 7. CDR1 and CDR2 from the germline V gene are LGHNT and FRNRAP. The receptor was isolated from a woman in her 30s in good health and CMV-seropositive. The chain joins TRBV12-5 to TRBJ2-3, with 12 positions matching TRBD2. Specimen: PBMCs. CDR3 sequence: CASGISGTSGTDTQYF. In DNA, the CDR3 is TGTGCTAGTGGGATATCCGGGACTAGCGGGACAGATACGCAGTATTTT.